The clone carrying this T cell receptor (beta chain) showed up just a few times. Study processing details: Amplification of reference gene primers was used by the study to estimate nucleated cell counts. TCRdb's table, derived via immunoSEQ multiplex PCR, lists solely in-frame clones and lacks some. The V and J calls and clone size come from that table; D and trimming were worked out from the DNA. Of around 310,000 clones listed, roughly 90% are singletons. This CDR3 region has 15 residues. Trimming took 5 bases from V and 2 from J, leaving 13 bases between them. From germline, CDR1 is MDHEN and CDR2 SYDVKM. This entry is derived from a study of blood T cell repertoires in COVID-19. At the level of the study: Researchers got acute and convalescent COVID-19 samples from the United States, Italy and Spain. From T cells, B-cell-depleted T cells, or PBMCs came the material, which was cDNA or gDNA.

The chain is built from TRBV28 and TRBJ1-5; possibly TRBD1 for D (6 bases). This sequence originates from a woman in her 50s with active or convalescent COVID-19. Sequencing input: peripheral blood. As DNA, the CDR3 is TGTGCCAGCAGTGTAATTTCAGGGGGCAATCAGCCCCAGCATTTT. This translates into CASSVISGGNQPQHF. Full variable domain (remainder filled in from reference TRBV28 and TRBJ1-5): DVKVTQSSRYLVKRTGEKVFLECVQDMDHENMFWYRQDPGLGLRLIYFSYDVKMKEKGDIPEGYSVSREKKERFSLILESASTNQTSMYLCASSVISGGNQPQHFGDGTRLSIL.